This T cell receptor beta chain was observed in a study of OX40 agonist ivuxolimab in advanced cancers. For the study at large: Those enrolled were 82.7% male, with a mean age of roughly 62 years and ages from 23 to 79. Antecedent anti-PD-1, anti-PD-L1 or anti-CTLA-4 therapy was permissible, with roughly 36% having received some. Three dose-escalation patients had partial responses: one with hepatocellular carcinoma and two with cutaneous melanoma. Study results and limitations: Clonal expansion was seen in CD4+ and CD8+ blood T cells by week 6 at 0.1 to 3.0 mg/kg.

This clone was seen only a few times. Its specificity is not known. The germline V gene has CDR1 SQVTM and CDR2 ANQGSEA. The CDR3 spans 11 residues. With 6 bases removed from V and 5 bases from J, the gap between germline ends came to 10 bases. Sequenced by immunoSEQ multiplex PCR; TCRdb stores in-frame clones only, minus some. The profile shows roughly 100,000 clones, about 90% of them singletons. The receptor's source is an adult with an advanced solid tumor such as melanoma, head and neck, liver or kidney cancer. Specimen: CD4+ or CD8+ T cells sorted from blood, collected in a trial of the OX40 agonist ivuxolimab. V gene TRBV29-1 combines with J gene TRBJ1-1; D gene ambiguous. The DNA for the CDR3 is TGCAGCGTCGGTTTTGATACTGAAGCTTTCTTT. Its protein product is CSVGFDTEAFF.